The 2 T cell receptor beta chains given below trace back to one sample, sequenced in a study of shared clonotypes between healthy human individuals. Assay used: immunoSEQ multiplex PCR; TCRdb lists only in-frame clones, some missing. The table lists approximately 1.5 million clones, 95% to 99% of them singletons. The sample consisted of naive CD4+ T cells sorted from blood. Subset reported: CD45RA+ positively selected. These receptors all come from a man younger than 40 in good health.

The V call is TRBV30, the J call TRBJ2-2; D not certain. Germline V gives CDR1 GTSNPN, CDR2 SVGIG (reference sequence). Trimming took off 3 bases at V and 8 bases at J, with 4 bases between the two ends. The CDR3 has 10 amino acids. CDR3 sequence reads: CAWRQGELFF. DNA of the CDR3: TGTGCCTGGAGGCAGGGGGAGCTGTTTTTT.

Comment on this clone: Other nucleotide sequences in the sample specify the same CDR3. The CDR3 loop is CSVVGRLNTGELFF. CDR3 sequence (DNA): TGCAGCGTTGTCGGCAGACTGAACACCGGGGAGCTGTTTTTT. This sequence joins TRBV29-1 and TRBJ2-2, with no clear D. This CDR3 is 14 amino acids long. CDR1 is SQVTM and CDR2 is ANQGSEA in the germline V gene. V was trimmed by 4 bases and J by 1 base, leaving 10 bases between them.